These 2 T cell receptor beta chains share one sample of origin, sequenced in a study of shared clonotypes between healthy human individuals. Generated by immunoSEQ multiplex PCR, the TCRdb table keeps only in-frame clones and is missing some. The sample includes about 1.9 million clones, around 93% of them seen just once. Selected positively for CCR7 and CD45RO-negative, naive CD8 cells excluded terminally differentiated effector memory CD45RA+ cells. What was sequenced was naive CD8+ T cells from PBMCs. The receptors here all came from a man aged 18 to 35 in good health. Some clones in this sample may be carry-over from other donors' samples.

To note about this clone: Other DNA variants within this sample encode the same CDR3. J is TRBJ2-1 and V is TRBV5-1; tentatively, D is TRBD1 or TRBD2 (6 bases each). V lost 0 bases and J 4 bases, leaving 11 bases between the germline ends. This CDR3 spans 15 amino acids. CDR1 is SGHRS and CDR2 is YFSETQ in the germline V gene. The CDR3 here is CASSLVGGTYNEQFF. The DNA for the CDR3 is TGCGCCAGCAGCTTGGTGGGCGGGACATACAATGAGCAGTTCTTC.

The chain couples TRBV2 to TRBJ2-2; no definite D call. Germline V gene sequence: CDR1 SNHLY, CDR2 FYNNEI. V was pared by 1 base and J by 1 base, with 7 bases between. The CDR3 totals 15 residues. The CDR3 is CASSEVGKNTGELFF. The CDR3 bases are TGTGCCAGCAGTGAAGTAGGGAAGAACACCGGGGAGCTGTTTTTT.